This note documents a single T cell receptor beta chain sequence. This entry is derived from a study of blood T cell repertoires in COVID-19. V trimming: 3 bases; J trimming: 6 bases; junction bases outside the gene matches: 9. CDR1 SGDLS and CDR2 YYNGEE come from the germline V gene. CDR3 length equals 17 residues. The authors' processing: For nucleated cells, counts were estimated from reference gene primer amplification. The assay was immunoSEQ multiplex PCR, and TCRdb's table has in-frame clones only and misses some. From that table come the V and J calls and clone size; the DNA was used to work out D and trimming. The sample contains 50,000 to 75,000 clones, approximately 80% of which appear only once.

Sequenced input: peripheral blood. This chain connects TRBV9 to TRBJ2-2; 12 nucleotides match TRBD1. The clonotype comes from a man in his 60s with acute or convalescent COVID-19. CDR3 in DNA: TGTGCCAGCAGCGCATCGTGGGGACAGGGGGCGCCCGGGGAGCTGTTTTTT. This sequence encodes CASSASWGQGAPGELFF.